This is a list of T cell receptor beta chains from one sample in a study of OX40 agonist ivuxolimab in advanced cancers. Libraries were prepared by immunoSEQ multiplex PCR; TCRdb keeps only in-frame clonotypes and omits some of them. This table has tens of thousands of clones, roughly 85% appearing once. The sequenced sample was CD4+ or CD8+ T cells sorted from blood, obtained in a trial of the OX40 agonist ivuxolimab. These receptors came from an adult with an advanced solid tumor such as melanoma, head and neck, liver or kidney cancer. Both conserved end residues are part of each CDR3. D genes are given only for firm matches. Clone size is given for some rows only: seen once, a few or many times, or a class if the clone is expanded.

.,14,TRBV5-5,TRBJ1-1,.,CASSWEFRVLEAFF,TGTGCCAGCAGCTGGGAGTTCCGAGTCCTTGAAGCTTTCTTT
once,17,TRBV28,TRBJ1-6,.,CASSFRGSGAGNSPLHF,TGTGCCAGCAGTTTCCGGGGATCGGGGGCAGGGAATTCACCCCTCCACTTT
.,16,TRBV10-2,TRBJ2-3,.,CASSESGSPSTDTQYF,TGCGCCAGCAGTGAGTCGGGTAGCCCTAGCACAGATACGCAGTATTTT
.,15,TRBV27,TRBJ1-4,.,CASSFLQGGNEKLFF,TGTGCCAGCAGTTTCCTACAGGGAGGTAATGAAAAACTGTTTTTT
few,15,TRBV7-2,TRBJ2-7,TRBD2,CASSSHSGGFYEQYF,TGTGCCAGCAGCTCGCATAGCGGGGGCTTTTACGAGCAGTACTTC
.,16,TRBV28,TRBJ1-5,TRBD1,CASSIQTGDSNQPQHF,TGTGCCAGCAGTATTCAGACAGGGGATAGCAATCAGCCCCAGCATTTT
.,14,TRBV28,TRBJ1-4,TRBD1,CASSFHTGGEKLFF,TGTGCCAGCAGTTTTCATACAGGGGGCGAAAAACTGTTTTTT
.,18,TRBV5-4,TRBJ2-1,.,CASSAWNLGRNSYNEQFF,TGTGCCAGCAGCGCCTGGAATCTCGGGCGAAACTCCTACAATGAGCAGTTCTTC
.,14,TRBV2,TRBJ2-7,TRBD2,CASKSGGGSYEQYF,TGTGCCAGCAAGTCAGGCGGGGGGTCCTACGAGCAGTACTTC
few,16,TRBV2,TRBJ2-7,TRBD1,CASSLGDRGLSYEQYF,TGTGCCAGCAGTTTAGGGGACAGGGGCCTCTCCTACGAGCAGTACTTC
.,15,TRBV5-4,TRBJ1-4,TRBD1,CASSFGTAVNEKLFF,TGTGCCAGCAGCTTCGGGACAGCTGTAAATGAAAAACTGTTTTTT
few,14,TRBV19,TRBJ1-5,.,CASSIVGGNQPQHF,TGTGCCAGTAGTATAGTAGGGGGGAATCAGCCCCAGCATTTT